This T cell receptor (beta chain) was identified during a study of neurological immune-mediated disorders. This clonotype was picked up many times. As yet, its antigen is unknown. Whole-study findings and limits: Because no CDR3 amino acid sequences were shared across subjects by expanded clones, private repertoires were suggested in all groups.

The CDR3 has 13 amino acids. Per the germline V gene, CDR1 is SGHRS and CDR2 is YFSETQ. The V end lost 7 bases, the J end lost 4 bases, and 14 bases lay between the germline ends. TCRdb ran MiXCR on the 5' RACE reads and lists one entry per CDR3 protein. Counted here are just under 60,000 distinct CDR3 sequences, 3.5% occurring once; the ten biggest clones make up around 3.3%. V and J are TRBV5-1 and TRBJ2-5, with D tentatively TRBD2 (5 bases). This clonotype was obtained from a woman aged 30 to 39 with multiple sclerosis. Input material: PBMCs. The CDR3 loop reads CASHMAGGETQYF. The DNA for the CDR3 is TGCGCCAGCCACATGGCAGGAGGAGAGACCCAGTACTTC.